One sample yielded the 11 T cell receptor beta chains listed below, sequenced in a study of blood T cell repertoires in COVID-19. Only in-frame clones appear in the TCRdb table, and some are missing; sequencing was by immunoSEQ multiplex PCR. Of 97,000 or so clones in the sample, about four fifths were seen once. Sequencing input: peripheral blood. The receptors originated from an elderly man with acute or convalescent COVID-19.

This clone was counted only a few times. The CDR3 coding sequence is TGTGCCAGTAGTATGGCCCCTAGCGGGAGTATCAATGAGCAGTTCTTC. As protein: CASSMAPSGSINEQFF. The V and J genes are TRBV19 and TRBJ2-1, with 10 bases aligning to TRBD2. The V gene end was trimmed by 3 bases and the J gene end by 6 bases; junction bases not matched to a gene: 8. There are 16 residues in the CDR3. Germline CDR1 LNHDA, CDR2 SQIVND (reference sequence).

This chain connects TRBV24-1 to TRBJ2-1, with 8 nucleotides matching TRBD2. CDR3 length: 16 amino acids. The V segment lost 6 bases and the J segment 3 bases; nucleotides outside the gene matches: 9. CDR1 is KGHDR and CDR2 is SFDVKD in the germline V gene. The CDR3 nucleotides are TGTGCCACCAGTACCCCGGGGGGGGGAATCTACAATGAGCAGTTCTTC. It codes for CATSTPGGGIYNEQFF.

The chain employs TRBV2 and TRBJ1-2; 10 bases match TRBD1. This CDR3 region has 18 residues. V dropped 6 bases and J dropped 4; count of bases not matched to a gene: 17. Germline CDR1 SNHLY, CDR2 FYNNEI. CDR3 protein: CASRQSGTGDPLFYGYTF. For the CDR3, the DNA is TGTGCCAGCAGACAATCCGGGACAGGGGATCCCTTGTTCTATGGCTACACCTTC.

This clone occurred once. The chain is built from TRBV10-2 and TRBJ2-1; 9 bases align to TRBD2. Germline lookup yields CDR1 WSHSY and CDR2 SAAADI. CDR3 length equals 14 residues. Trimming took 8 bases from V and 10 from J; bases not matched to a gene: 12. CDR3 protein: CASSGTSRIGEQFF. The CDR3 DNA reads TGCGCCAGCTCCGGGACTAGCCGGATAGGGGAGCAGTTCTTC.

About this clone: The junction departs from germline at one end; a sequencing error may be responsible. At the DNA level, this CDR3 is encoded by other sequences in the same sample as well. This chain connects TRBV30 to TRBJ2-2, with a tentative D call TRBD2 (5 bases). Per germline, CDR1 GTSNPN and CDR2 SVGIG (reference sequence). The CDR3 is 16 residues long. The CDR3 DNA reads TGTGCTTGGAGTCTGTGGAAAGGCGGGTACACCGGGGAGCTGTTTTTT. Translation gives CAWSLWKGGYTGELFF.

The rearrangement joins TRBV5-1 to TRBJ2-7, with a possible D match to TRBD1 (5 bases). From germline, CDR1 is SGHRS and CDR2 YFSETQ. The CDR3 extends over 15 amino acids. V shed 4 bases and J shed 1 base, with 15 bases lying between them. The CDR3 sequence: CASSGGGAVSYEQYF. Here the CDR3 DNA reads TGCGCCAGCAGCGGCGGTGGGGCAGTTTCCTACGAGCAGTACTTC. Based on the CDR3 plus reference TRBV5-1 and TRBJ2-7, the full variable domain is KAGVTQTPRYLIKTRGQQVTLSCSPISGHRSVSWYQQTPGQGLQFLFEYFSETQRNKGNFPGRFSGRQFSNSRSEMNVSTLELGDSALYLCASSGGGAVSYEQYFGPGTRLTVT.

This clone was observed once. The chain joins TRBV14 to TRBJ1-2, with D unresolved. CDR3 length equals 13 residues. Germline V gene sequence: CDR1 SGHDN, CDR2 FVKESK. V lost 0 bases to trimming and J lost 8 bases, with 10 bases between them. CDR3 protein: CASSQEGWRGYTF. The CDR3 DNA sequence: TGTGCCAGCAGCCAAGAGGGCTGGCGAGGCTACACCTTC.

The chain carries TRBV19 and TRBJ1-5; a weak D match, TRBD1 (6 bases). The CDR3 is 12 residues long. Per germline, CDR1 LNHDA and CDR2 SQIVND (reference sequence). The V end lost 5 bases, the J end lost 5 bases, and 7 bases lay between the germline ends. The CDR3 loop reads CASSQGYQPQHF. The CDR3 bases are TGTGCCAGTAGTCAGGGGTATCAGCCCCAGCATTTT.

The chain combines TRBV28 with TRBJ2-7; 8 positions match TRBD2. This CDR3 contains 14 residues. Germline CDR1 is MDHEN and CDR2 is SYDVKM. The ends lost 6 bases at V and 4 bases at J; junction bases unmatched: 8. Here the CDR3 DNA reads TGTGCCAGCAGCGGAAGCGGGAGTCTATACGAGCAGTACTTC. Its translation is CASSGSGSLYEQYF.

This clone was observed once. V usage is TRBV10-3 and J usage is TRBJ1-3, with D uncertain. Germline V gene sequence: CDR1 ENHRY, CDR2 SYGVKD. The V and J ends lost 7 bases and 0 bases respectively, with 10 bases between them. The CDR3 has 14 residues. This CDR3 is CAIMGEFSGNTIYF. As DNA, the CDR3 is TGTGCCATCATGGGCGAGTTCTCTGGAAACACCATATATTTT.

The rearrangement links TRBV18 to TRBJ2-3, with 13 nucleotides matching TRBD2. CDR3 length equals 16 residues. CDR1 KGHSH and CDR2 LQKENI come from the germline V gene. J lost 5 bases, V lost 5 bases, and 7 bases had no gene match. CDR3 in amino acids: CASSFTSGGAGDTQYF. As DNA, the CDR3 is TGTGCCAGCTCATTCACTAGCGGGGGGGCCGGAGATACGCAGTATTTT.